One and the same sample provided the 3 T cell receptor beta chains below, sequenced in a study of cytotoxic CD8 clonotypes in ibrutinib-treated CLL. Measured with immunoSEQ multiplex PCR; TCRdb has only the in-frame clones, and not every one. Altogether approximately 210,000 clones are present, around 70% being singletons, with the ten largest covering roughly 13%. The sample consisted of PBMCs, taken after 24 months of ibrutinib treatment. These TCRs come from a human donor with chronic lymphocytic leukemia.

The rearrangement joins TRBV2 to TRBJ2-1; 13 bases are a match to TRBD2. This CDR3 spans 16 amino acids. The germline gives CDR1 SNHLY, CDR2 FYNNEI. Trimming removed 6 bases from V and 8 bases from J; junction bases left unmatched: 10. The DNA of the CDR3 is TGTGCCAGCAGGGACCCCGGGACTAGCGGGATATATGAGCAGTTCTTC. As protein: CASRDPGTSGIYEQFF.

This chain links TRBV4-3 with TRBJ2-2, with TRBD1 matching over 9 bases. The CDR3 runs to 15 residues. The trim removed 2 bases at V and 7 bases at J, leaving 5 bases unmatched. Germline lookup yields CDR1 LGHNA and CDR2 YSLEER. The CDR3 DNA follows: TGCGCCAGCAGCCAAACGGACAGGGGTGTCGGGGAGCTGTTTTTT. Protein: CASSQTDRGVGELFF.

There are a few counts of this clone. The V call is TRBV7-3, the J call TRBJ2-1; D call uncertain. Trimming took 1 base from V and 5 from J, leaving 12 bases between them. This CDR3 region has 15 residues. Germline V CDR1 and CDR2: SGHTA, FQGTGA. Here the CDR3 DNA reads TGTGCCAGCAGCTTAAGGCTAGTTAGGGACAATGAGCAGTTCTTC. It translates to CASSLRLVRDNEQFF. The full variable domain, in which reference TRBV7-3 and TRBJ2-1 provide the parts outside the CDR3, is GAGVSQTPSNKVTEKGKYVELRCDPISGHTALYWYRQSLGQGPEFLIYFQGTGAADDSGLPNDRFFAVRPEGSVSTLKIQRTERGDSAVYLCASSLRLVRDNEQFFGPGTRLTVL.